Listed below are T cell receptor beta chains from one sample, sequenced in a study of T cells in Graves' hyperthyroidism and ophthalmopathy. Via MiXCR, TCRdb re-called the multiplex PCR reads, giving one row per CDR3 protein. The data hold about 410,000 distinct CDR3 sequences, with about 14% observed a single time. The material sequenced was blood. The receptors here all came from a young woman with Graves' ophthalmopathy. Each CDR3 is given with its conserved first and last residue. A D gene is named only where the DNA matches it firmly. Expanded clones are given a class, and other clones once, few, many or no size at all.

CDR3 DNA | CDR3 protein | D gene | J gene | V gene | clone size
TGTGCCAGCAGTTTATCCATAGCGGGGGGCGTCTCCAATGAGCAGTTCTTC | CASSLSIAGGVSNEQFF | TRBD2 | TRBJ2-1 | TRBV12-3/TRBV12-4 | many
TGTGCCACCAGCAGAGATTTTAGTTCACCCCTCCACTTT | CATSRDFSSPLHF | . | TRBJ1-6 | TRBV15 | .
TGTGCCAGCAGCGCAAGCGGGGGGGCGGATACGCAGTATTTT | CASSASGGADTQYF | TRBD2 | TRBJ2-3 | TRBV5-4 | .
TGTGCCAGCAGCCCTCGGCCGGGGCAGCCCCAGCATTTT | CASSPRPGQPQHF | . | TRBJ1-5 | TRBV13 | many
TGTGCCAGCAGCCCGGACAGGGTGGATGAAAAACTGTTTTTT | CASSPDRVDEKLFF | TRBD1 | TRBJ1-4 | TRBV11-2 | many
TGTGCCAGCAGCTTACAGGGGAGGCGGACCGGGGAGCTGTTTTTT | CASSLQGRRTGELFF | . | TRBJ2-2 | TRBV7-8 | few
TGCAGTGCGGGGACTACCTGGAGACCAGATACGCGGTATTTT | CSAGTTWRPDTRYF | TRBD2 | TRBJ2-3 | TRBV20-1 | .
TGTGCCAGCAGCCGAATCGACAGGGATAACACTGAAGCTTTCTTT | CASSRIDRDNTEAFF | TRBD1 | TRBJ1-1 | TRBV5-6 | few
TGCGCCAGCAGCACTGACCCAGCCTACGAGCAGTACTTC | CASSTDPAYEQYF | . | TRBJ2-7 | TRBV5-1 | few
TGTGCCACCAGCAGAGATCAGGGAATCCGGTCGCAGTACTTC | CATSRDQGIRSQYF | . | TRBJ2-7 | TRBV15 | few
TGTGCCAGCATAGGACAGGAAGCTAATGAAAAACTGTTTTTT | CASIGQEANEKLFF | TRBD1 | TRBJ1-4 | TRBV2 | few
TGTGCCAGTAGTGGACGGGACTACGAGCAGTACTTC | CASSGRDYEQYF | . | TRBJ2-7 | TRBV19 | .
TGCGCCAGCAGTGAGGCGGACAGGGTCGGCTATGGCTACACCTTC | CASSEADRVGYGYTF | TRBD1 | TRBJ1-2 | TRBV10-2 | few
TGCGCCAGCAGCCAACCACGTCGTGGGCAGGGGTTAAACTATGGCTACACCTTC | CASSQPRRGQGLNYGYTF | . | TRBJ1-2 | TRBV4-1 | few
TGCGCCAGCAGCTTGGCGTCAGGGAGGACCGGGGAGCTGTTTTTT | CASSLASGRTGELFF | . | TRBJ2-2 | TRBV5-1 | .
TGTGCCACCAGTGATCCCGGGGTGGACAGGGCCACGGGCTACACCTTC | CATSDPGVDRATGYTF | TRBD1 | TRBJ1-2 | TRBV24-1 | .
TGTGCTAGTGGGCCCTCCTTCGGGGACAATGAGCAGTTCTTC | CASGPSFGDNEQFF | . | TRBJ2-1 | TRBV12-5 | many
TGTGCCAGCAGTGATAAGAGGATCTACGAGCAGTACTTC | CASSDKRIYEQYF | . | TRBJ2-7 | TRBV6-1 | many
TGTGCCAGCAGTCCTATGAAGGGGGGGACAAGTGGCTACACCTTC | CASSPMKGGTSGYTF | . | TRBJ1-2 | TRBV27 | many
TGTGCCAGCAGCGAACTAAGAGCCACAGATACGCAGTATTTT | CASSELRATDTQYF | . | TRBJ2-3 | TRBV5-6 | few
TGTGCCAGCAGTTTAGGTACTTTAGTCACCGGGGAGCTGTTTTTT | CASSLGTLVTGELFF | . | TRBJ2-2 | TRBV12-3/TRBV12-4 | many
TGTGCCAGCAGCTTGGAGTCGCTAGAGACCCAGTACTTC | CASSLESLETQYF | . | TRBJ2-5 | TRBV5-8 | many
TGTGCTAGTGGCTTCGGGACAGGGGACTACGAGCAGTACTTC | CASGFGTGDYEQYF | TRBD1 | TRBJ2-7 | TRBV12-5 | .
TGTGCCAGCCTCGGGCTAGCGGGCACCGGGGAGCTGTTTTTT | CASLGLAGTGELFF | TRBD2 | TRBJ2-2 | TRBV6-1 | .
TGTGCCAGCAGTTTAGTGGGGGGAGCTGGGGCCAACGTCCTGACTTTC | CASSLVGGAGANVLTF | . | TRBJ2-6 | TRBV12-3/TRBV12-4 | many
TGTGCCAGCAGTTTGTGGAACAATCAGCCCCAGCATTTT | CASSLWNNQPQHF | . | TRBJ1-5 | TRBV27 | many
TGTGCCAGCCAGCCAGGGACGGGGAGCACAGATACGCAGTATTTT | CASQPGTGSTDTQYF | . | TRBJ2-3 | TRBV2 | many
TGTGCCACCCATGACAGGGGCGAGCAGTACTTC | CATHDRGEQYF | TRBD1 | TRBJ2-7 | TRBV2 | many
TGTGCCAGCAGTCTACAGGGGTGGATTGAAGCTTTCTTT | CASSLQGWIEAFF | TRBD1 | TRBJ1-1 | TRBV12-3/TRBV12-4 | many
TGTGCCTGGAGTGGTATTATTGGGAAAGAGACCCAGTACTTC | CAWSGIIGKETQYF | . | TRBJ2-5 | TRBV30 | many
TGCAGTGCTTCACCGACAGGGGCGGGAAGTGAAGCTTTCTTT | CSASPTGAGSEAFF | TRBD1 | TRBJ1-1 | TRBV20-1 | many
TGTGCCAGCACCCGGTCCGGGGAGCTGTTTTTT | CASTRSGELFF | . | TRBJ2-2 | TRBV3-1 | many
TGTGCCACCAGCAGAGAAGCCCGCGGTAACTATGGCTACACCTTC | CATSREARGNYGYTF | . | TRBJ1-2 | TRBV15 | .
TGTGCCAGCAGTCATCAGGGGCAGTCGAGCACAGATACGCAGTATTTT | CASSHQGQSSTDTQYF | . | TRBJ2-3 | TRBV6-1 | few
TGCGCCAGCAGCCTCACGGCGGGGTTCGGAAACACCATATATTTT | CASSLTAGFGNTIYF | . | TRBJ1-3 | TRBV5-1 | many
TGTGCCAGCAGTGCTACGACCTCTCAAGCTTTCTTT | CASSATTSQAFF | . | TRBJ1-1 | TRBV25-1 | few
TGCAGTGCCACCGGGACTAGAAGCACAGATACGCAGTATTTT | CSATGTRSTDTQYF | TRBD2 | TRBJ2-3 | TRBV20-1 | many
TGCAGTGCTATCGATATAGCGGGGGTAAACAATGAGCAGTTCTTC | CSAIDIAGVNNEQFF | TRBD2 | TRBJ2-1 | TRBV20-1 | many
TGTGCCAGCACCCGGGACAGGGGGACGATTCAGCCCCAGCATTTT | CASTRDRGTIQPQHF | TRBD1 | TRBJ1-5 | TRBV12-3/TRBV12-4 | few
TGTGCCATCAGTGAGTCGAGGGGAAGTACAGATACGCAGTATTTT | CAISESRGSTDTQYF | . | TRBJ2-3 | TRBV10-3 | .
TGTGCCAGCAGTTCCGTAGCGGGGGGGCAGGGCGATGAGCAGTTCTTC | CASSSVAGGQGDEQFF | TRBD2 | TRBJ2-1 | TRBV27 | few
TGTGCCAGCAGTGAAGGAACAGTCATGAACTATGGCTACACCTTC | CASSEGTVMNYGYTF | . | TRBJ1-2 | TRBV6-1 | many
TGTGCCAGCAGTGGCCCGACTTACGGGGAGCTGTTTTTT | CASSGPTYGELFF | . | TRBJ2-2 | TRBV6-1 | many
TGTGCCAGCAGTGACTCAGCGGGGGGCCTGAGTGGCTACACCTTC | CASSDSAGGLSGYTF | . | TRBJ1-2 | TRBV6-1 | many
TGTGCCAGCAGCTTAACAGGGAGTGAGCAGCCCCAGCATTTT | CASSLTGSEQPQHF | . | TRBJ1-5 | TRBV7-9 | .